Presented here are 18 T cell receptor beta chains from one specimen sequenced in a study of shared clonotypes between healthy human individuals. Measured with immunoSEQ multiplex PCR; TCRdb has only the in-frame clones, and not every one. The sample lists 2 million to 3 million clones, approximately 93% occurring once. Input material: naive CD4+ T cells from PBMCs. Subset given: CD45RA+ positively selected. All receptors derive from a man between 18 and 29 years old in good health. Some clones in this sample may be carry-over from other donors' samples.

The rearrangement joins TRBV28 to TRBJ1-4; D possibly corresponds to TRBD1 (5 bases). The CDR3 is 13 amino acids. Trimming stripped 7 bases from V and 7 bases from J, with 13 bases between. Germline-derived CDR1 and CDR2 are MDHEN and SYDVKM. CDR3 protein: CASTLGGTEKLFF. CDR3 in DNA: TGTGCCAGCACCCTCGGAGGGACTGAAAAACTGTTTTTT. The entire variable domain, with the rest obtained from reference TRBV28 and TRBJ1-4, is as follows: DVKVTQSSRYLVKRTGEKVFLECVQDMDHENMFWYRQDPGLGLRLIYFSYDVKMKEKGDIPEGYSVSREKKERFSLILESASTNQTSMYLCASTLGGTEKLFFGSGTQLSVL.

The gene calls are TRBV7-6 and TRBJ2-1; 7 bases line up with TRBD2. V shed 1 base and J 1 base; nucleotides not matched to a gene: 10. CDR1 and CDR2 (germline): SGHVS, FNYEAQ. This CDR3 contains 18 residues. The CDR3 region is CASSLVPRLAASYNEQFF. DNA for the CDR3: TGTGCCAGCAGCTTAGTCCCAAGGCTAGCGGCTTCCTACAATGAGCAGTTCTTC.

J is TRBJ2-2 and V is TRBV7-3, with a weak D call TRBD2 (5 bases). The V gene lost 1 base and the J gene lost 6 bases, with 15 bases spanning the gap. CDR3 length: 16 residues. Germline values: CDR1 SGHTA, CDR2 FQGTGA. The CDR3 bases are TGTGCCAGCAGCTTAATTGTGGGAGTCAAAGCCGGGGAGCTGTTTTTT. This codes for CASSLIVGVKAGELFF.

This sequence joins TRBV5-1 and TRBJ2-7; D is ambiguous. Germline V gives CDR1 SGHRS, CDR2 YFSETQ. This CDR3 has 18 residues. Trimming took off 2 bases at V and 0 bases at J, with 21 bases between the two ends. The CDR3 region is CASSFRNVPSYSSYEQYF. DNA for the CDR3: TGCGCCAGCAGCTTCCGGAACGTCCCTTCATATAGCTCCTACGAGCAGTACTTC.

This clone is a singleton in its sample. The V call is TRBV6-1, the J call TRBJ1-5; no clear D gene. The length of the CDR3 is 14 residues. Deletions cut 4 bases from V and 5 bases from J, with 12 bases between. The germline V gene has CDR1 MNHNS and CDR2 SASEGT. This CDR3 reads CASSAQWKDQPQHF. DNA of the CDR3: TGTGCCAGCAGTGCGCAGTGGAAAGATCAGCCCCAGCATTTT.

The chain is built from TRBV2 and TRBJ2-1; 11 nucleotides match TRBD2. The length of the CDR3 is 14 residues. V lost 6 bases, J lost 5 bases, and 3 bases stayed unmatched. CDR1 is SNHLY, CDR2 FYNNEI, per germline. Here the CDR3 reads CASSTSGRNNEQFF. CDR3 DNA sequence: TGTGCCAGCAGCACTAGCGGGAGAAACAATGAGCAGTTCTTC.

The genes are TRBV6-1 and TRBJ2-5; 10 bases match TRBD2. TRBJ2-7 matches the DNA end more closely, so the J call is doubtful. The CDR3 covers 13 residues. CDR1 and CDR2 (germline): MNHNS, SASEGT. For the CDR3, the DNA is TGTGCCAGCAGACTAGCGGGAACCTACGAGCAGTACTTC. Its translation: CASRLAGTYEQYF.

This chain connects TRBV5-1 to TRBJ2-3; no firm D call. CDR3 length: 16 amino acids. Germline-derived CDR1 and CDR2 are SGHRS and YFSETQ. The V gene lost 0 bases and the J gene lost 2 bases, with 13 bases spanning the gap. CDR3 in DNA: TGCGCCAGCAGCTTGGTGGTTGGATTATCCACAGATACGCAGTATTTT. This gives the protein CASSLVVGLSTDTQYF.

CDR3 nucleotides: TGTGCCAGCAGCCCCGGACAGCAAGAGACCCAGTACTTC. Its translation is CASSPGQQETQYF. The chain is built from TRBV11-3 and TRBJ2-5; a possible D gene is TRBD1 (6 bases). Trimming pared 5 bases from V and 2 bases from J, leaving 9 bases between. Germline lookup yields CDR1 SGHNT and CDR2 YENEEA. This CDR3 region has 13 residues.

This CDR3 reads CASSLSPPGGSEQYF. CDR3 sequence (DNA): TGTGCCAGCAGTTTATCGCCACCGGGAGGCTCCGAGCAGTACTTC. The chain employs TRBV27 and TRBJ2-7; 7 bases align to TRBD2. Germline V gene lookup returns CDR1 MNHEY and CDR2 SMNVEV (reference sequence). The CDR3 contains 15 residues. The ends lost 0 bases at V and 6 bases at J; junction bases unmatched: 8.

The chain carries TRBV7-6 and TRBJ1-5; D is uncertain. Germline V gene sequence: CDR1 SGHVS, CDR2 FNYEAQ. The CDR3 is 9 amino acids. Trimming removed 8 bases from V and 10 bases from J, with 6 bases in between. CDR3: CASLFPQHF. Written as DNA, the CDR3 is TGTGCCAGCCTCTTCCCCCAGCATTTT.

The CDR3 DNA reads as TGTGCCAGCAGCTCACCCGGGGCCGGGGAGCTGTTTTTT. This gives the protein CASSSPGAGELFF. The chain joins TRBV7-3 to TRBJ2-2; D might be TRBD2 (5 bases). Germline V gene lookup returns CDR1 SGHTA and CDR2 FQGTGA. The CDR3 sequence is 13 residues long. The V and J ends lost 4 bases and 6 bases respectively, with 9 bases between them.

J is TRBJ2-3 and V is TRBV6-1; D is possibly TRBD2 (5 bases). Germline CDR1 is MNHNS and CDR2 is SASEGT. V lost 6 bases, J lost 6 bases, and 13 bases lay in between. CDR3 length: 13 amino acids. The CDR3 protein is CASSPSRGDTQYF. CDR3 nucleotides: TGTGCCAGCAGCCCCTCCCGAGGGGATACGCAGTATTTT.

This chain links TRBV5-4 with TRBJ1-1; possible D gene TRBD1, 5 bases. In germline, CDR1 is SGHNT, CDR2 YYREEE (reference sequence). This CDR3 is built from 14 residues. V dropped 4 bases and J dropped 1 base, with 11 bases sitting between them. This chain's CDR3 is CASSRETENTEAFF. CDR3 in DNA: TGTGCCAGCAGCAGGGAGACAGAGAACACTGAAGCTTTCTTT.

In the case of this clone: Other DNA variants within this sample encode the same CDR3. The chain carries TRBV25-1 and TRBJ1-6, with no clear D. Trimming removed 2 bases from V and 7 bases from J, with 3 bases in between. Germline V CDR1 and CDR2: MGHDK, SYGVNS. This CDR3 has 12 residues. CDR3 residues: CASSEPNSPLHF. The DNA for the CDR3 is TGTGCCAGCAGTGAACCAAATTCACCCCTCCACTTT.

CDR3 nucleotides: TGTGCCAGCAGTTCCCTCGTCCCCCTAGCCTACAATGAGCAGTTCTTC. Amino acid sequence: CASSSLVPLAYNEQFF. The chain has TRBV28 and TRBJ2-1; D is unclear. CDR1 and CDR2 from the germline V gene are MDHEN and SYDVKM. The germline V and J ends were trimmed by 4 bases and 2 bases, with 15 bases remaining between them. This CDR3 comprises 16 residues.

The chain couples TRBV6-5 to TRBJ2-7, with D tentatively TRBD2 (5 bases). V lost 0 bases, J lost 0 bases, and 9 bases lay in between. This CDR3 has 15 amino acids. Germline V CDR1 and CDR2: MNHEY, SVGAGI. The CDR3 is CASSYSRVSSYEQYF. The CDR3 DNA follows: TGTGCCAGCAGTTACTCGCGGGTTTCCTCCTACGAGCAGTACTTC.

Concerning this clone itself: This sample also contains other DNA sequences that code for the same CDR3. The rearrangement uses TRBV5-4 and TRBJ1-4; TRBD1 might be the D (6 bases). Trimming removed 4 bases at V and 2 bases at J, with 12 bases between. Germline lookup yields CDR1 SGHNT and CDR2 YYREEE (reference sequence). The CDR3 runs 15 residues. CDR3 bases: TGTGCCAGCAGCCTAGGGGGGCGGACTAATGAAAAACTGTTTTTT. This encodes CASSLGGRTNEKLFF.